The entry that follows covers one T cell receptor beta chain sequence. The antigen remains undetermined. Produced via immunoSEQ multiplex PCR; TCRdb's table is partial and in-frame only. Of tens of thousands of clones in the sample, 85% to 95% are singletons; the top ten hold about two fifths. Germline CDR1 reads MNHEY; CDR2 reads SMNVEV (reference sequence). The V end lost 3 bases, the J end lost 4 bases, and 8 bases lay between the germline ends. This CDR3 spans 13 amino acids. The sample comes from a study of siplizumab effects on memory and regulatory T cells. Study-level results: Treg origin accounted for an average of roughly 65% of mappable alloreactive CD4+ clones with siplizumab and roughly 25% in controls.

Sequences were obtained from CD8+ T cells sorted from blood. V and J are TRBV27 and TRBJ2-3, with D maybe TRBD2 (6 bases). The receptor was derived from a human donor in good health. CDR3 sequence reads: CASSFGGSDTQYF. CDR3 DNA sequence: TGTGCCAGCAGTTTTGGGGGGTCAGATACGCAGTATTTT.